The 30 T cell receptor beta chains reported below all come from one sample, sequenced in a study of shared clonotypes between healthy human individuals. Assay: immunoSEQ multiplex PCR; the TCRdb copy retains only in-frame clones and omits some. The table records about 2 million clones, roughly 95% of them present only once. Cells designated naive CD8 were CD45RO-negative and were positively selected for CCR7, with terminally differentiated effector memory CD45RA+ cells excluded. The sequenced sample was naive CD8+ T cells sorted from blood. The receptors originated from a man between 18 and 29 years old in good health.

The genes are TRBV30 and TRBJ1-6; 7 bases agree with TRBD1. Germline values: CDR1 GTSNPN, CDR2 SVGIG (reference sequence). V lost 0 bases and J lost 1; bases outside the gene matches: 6. This CDR3 is built from 17 residues. The CDR3 sequence: CAWSVRPGGSYNSPLHF. The CDR3 nucleotides are TGTGCCTGGAGTGTACGTCCAGGGGGATCCTATAATTCACCCCTCCACTTT.

The CDR3: CASSYQAYEQYF. In DNA, the CDR3 is TGTGCCAGCAGCTACCAGGCCTACGAGCAGTACTTC. The chain employs TRBV11-2 and TRBJ2-7; no clear D gene. V was shortened by 4 bases and J by 2 bases, with 6 bases between the two germline ends. The CDR3 runs to 12 residues. Germline CDR1 is SGHAT and CDR2 is FQNNGV.

V gene TRBV20-1 combines with J gene TRBJ2-2; D ambiguous. From germline, CDR1 is DFQATT and CDR2 SNEGSKA (reference sequence). The CDR3 extends over 11 amino acids. Trimming removed 0 bases from V and 7 bases from J, with 3 bases in between. The CDR3 DNA follows: TGCAGTGCTAGAGAGGGCGGGGAGCTGTTTTTT. Its protein product is CSAREGGELFF.

As regards this clone: At one of its ends the junction is not consistent with the germline gene, which may arise from a read error. The chain carries TRBV7-7 and TRBJ2-7; D is unclear. Germline CDR1 and CDR2: SSHAT and FNYEAQ (reference sequence). The CDR3 length is 15 residues. The CDR3 is CASSLGPGRTYEQYF. CDR3 nucleotide sequence: TGTGCTAGCAGCTTAGGCCCCGGCCGGACCTACGAGCAGTACTTC.

V and J are TRBV7-8 and TRBJ1-1, with D hard to call. This CDR3 is built from 16 residues. Per germline, CDR1 SGHVS and CDR2 FQNEAQ. The V gene lost 1 base and the J gene lost 6 bases, with 18 bases spanning the gap. The CDR3 DNA follows: TGTGCCAGCAGCTTAGGGACCGCTCAAACGGGCTCTGAAGCTTTCTTT. It translates to CASSLGTAQTGSEAFF.

Regarding this clone: The sample has other DNA sequences that encode this CDR3 too. The chain couples TRBV4-1 to TRBJ2-7; D is unresolved. The ends were cut back, 1 base at V and 7 bases at J, with 5 bases in the middle. Germline loops: CDR1 MGHRA, CDR2 YSYEKL. This CDR3 is built from 11 residues. CDR3 residues: CASSQVGEQYF. DNA of the CDR3: TGCGCCAGCAGCCAAGTGGGTGAGCAGTACTTC.

J is TRBJ1-2 and V is TRBV5-8, with a possible D match to TRBD1 (6 bases). V lost 3 bases, J lost 8 bases, and 11 bases lay in between. Germline loops: CDR1 SGHTS, CDR2 YDEGEE. The CDR3 totals 12 residues. The CDR3 protein is CASSWDTGGYTF. The CDR3 DNA is TGTGCCAGCAGCTGGGACACCGGGGGCTACACCTTC.

For this clone: Other DNA sequences of this sample code for an identical CDR3. The gene calls are TRBV7-9 and TRBJ2-2, with D uncertain. The CDR3 contains 13 residues. Germline CDR1 is SEHNR and CDR2 is FQNEAQ (reference sequence). Deletions cut 2 bases from V and 5 bases from J, with 6 bases between. The CDR3 DNA reads as TGTGCCAGCAGCTTAACAGTTACCGGGGAGCTGTTTTTT. This codes for CASSLTVTGELFF.

V gene TRBV5-1 combines with J gene TRBJ2-1; maybe TRBD2 (6 bases). Germline loops: CDR1 SGHRS, CDR2 YFSETQ. The V gene lost 0 bases and the J gene lost 5 bases, with 9 bases spanning the gap. CDR3 length: 14 residues. The CDR3 reads CASSLVGGDNEQFF. Written as DNA, the CDR3 is TGCGCCAGCAGCTTGGTGGGGGGTGACAATGAGCAGTTCTTC.

This sequence joins TRBV5-6 and TRBJ2-5, with D possibly matching TRBD1 (5 bases). Germline values: CDR1 SGHDT, CDR2 YYEEEE. Trimming stripped 0 bases from V and 3 bases from J, with 9 bases between. This CDR3 region has 14 residues. The CDR3 sequence: CASSLAQGEETQYF. CDR3 in DNA: TGTGCCAGCAGCTTGGCCCAGGGTGAAGAGACCCAGTACTTC.

This chain links TRBV19 with TRBJ2-7, with D perhaps being TRBD1 or TRBD2 (5 bases each). The germline V gene encodes CDR1 LNHDA and CDR2 SQIVND (reference sequence). CDR3 length: 13 residues. The V end lost 5 bases, the J end lost 3 bases, and 11 bases lay between the germline ends. The CDR3 DNA follows: TGTGCCAGTAGTGGGGGAGTGGGCTACGAGCAGTACTTC. Translated, it gives CASSGGVGYEQYF.

The V gene is TRBV4-1, the J gene TRBJ1-2, with a possible D match to TRBD1 (6 bases). Germline assignment: CDR1 MGHRA and CDR2 YSYEKL. The CDR3 length is 16 residues. Between the trimmed V and J ends, which lost 0 bases and 5 bases, there was a span of 16 bases. Here the CDR3 DNA reads TGCGCCAGCAGCCAAGATTGGCCGGGAGGGGGGTATGGCTACACCTTC. Translation: CASSQDWPGGGYGYTF.

This clone appeared a single time. V is TRBV6-5 and J is TRBJ2-5, with 9 bases fitting TRBD1. The CDR3 is 15 residues long. Germline CDR1 is MNHEY and CDR2 is SVGAGI. The V gene end was trimmed by 5 bases and the J gene end by 4 bases; junction bases not matched to a gene: 8. The CDR3 here is CASSPGTGNPETQYF. CDR3 bases: TGTGCCAGCAGTCCCGGGACAGGGAACCCAGAGACCCAGTACTTC.

V is TRBV27 and J is TRBJ2-5, with D tentatively TRBD2 (6 bases). V lost 5 bases, J lost 3 bases, and 13 bases lay in between. The CDR3 spans 14 residues. Looked up from germline, CDR1 is MNHEY and CDR2 is SMNVEV (reference sequence). In DNA, the CDR3 is TGTGCCAGCAGTGGGGGGTCCCCCAAAGAGACCCAGTACTTC. This sequence encodes CASSGGSPKETQYF.

The chain combines TRBV7-6 with TRBJ2-7, with D unresolved. This CDR3 is built from 13 residues. Germline CDR1 is SGHVS and CDR2 is FNYEAQ. Trimming left V 5 bases short and J 6 bases short, with 14 bases between. CDR3 nucleotide sequence: TGTGCCAGCAGCCGGGCTGAATTTTTCGAGCAGTACTTC. This sequence encodes CASSRAEFFEQYF. The full variable domain, completed using reference TRBV7-6 and TRBJ2-7, is GAGVSQSPRYKVTKRGQDVALRCDPISGHVSLYWYRQALGQGPEFLTYFNYEAQQDKSGLPNDRFSAERPEGSISTLTIQRTEQRDSAMYRCASSRAEFFEQYFGPGTRLTVT.

The rearrangement uses TRBV7-9 and TRBJ2-5; TRBD1 agrees at 7 bases. The V and J ends lost 5 bases and 5 bases, in that order; junction bases with no gene match: 11. Per germline, CDR1 SEHNR and CDR2 FQNEAQ (reference sequence). This CDR3 region has 15 residues. CDR3 in DNA: TGTGCCAGCAGCATCTCGACAGGGTTACCCGAGACCCAGTACTTC. Translated, it gives CASSISTGLPETQYF.

This sequence joins TRBV29-1 and TRBJ1-2, with a weak D call TRBD1 (5 bases). There are 12 residues in the CDR3. V shed 3 bases and J shed 2 bases, with 7 bases lying between them. Germline CDR1 reads SQVTM; CDR2 reads ANQGSEA. CDR3 nucleotides: TGCAGCGTTGATGACAGCAACTATGGCTACACCTTC. Its protein is CSVDDSNYGYTF.

The CDR3 region has the DNA TGTGCCAGCAGCTTGGTGACAGGCCTTAGCCAGCCCCAGCATTTT. Its protein product is CASSLVTGLSQPQHF. The chain recombines TRBV5-6 with TRBJ1-5; D may be TRBD1 (6 bases). Germline CDR1 and CDR2: SGHDT and YYEEEE. Deletions cut 0 bases from V and 7 bases from J, with 14 bases between. The CDR3 is 15 residues long.

The chain uses TRBV7-6 and TRBJ2-1; 8 bases align to TRBD1. Germline CDR1 SGHVS, CDR2 FNYEAQ. The CDR3 has 14 residues. V trimming: 0 bases; J trimming: 10 bases; junction bases outside the gene matches: 5. CDR3 loop: CASSLADREKEQFF. CDR3 nucleotides: TGTGCCAGCAGCTTAGCGGACAGGGAGAAAGAGCAGTTCTTC. Combining the CDR3 with reference TRBV7-6 and TRBJ2-1 gives the whole variable domain GAGVSQSPRYKVTKRGQDVALRCDPISGHVSLYWYRQALGQGPEFLTYFNYEAQQDKSGLPNDRFSAERPEGSISTLTIQRTEQRDSAMYRCASSLADREKEQFFGPGTRLTVL.

The chain recombines TRBV5-5 with TRBJ2-3; D not certain. Germline CDR1 is SGHKS and CDR2 is YYEKEE (reference sequence). The CDR3 covers 12 residues. Trimming removed 4 bases from V and 2 bases from J, with 5 bases in between. DNA of the CDR3: TGTGCCAGCAGCCGTCCCACAGATACGCAGTATTTT. Amino acids: CASSRPTDTQYF. Variable domain in full (rest from reference TRBV5-5 and TRBJ2-3): DAGVTQSPTHLIKTRGQQVTLRCSPISGHKSVSWYQQVLGQGPQFIFQYYEKEERGRGNFPDRFSARQFPNYSSELNVNALLLGDSALYLCASSRPTDTQYFGPGTRLTVL.

The chain couples TRBV5-4 to TRBJ2-2, with TRBD2 matching over 13 bases. This CDR3 has 17 amino acids. Germline V gene lookup returns CDR1 SGHNT and CDR2 YYREEE (reference sequence). V dropped 4 bases and J dropped 3; count of bases not matched to a gene: 6. The CDR3 protein is CASSGGLAGEHTGELFF. Here the CDR3 DNA reads TGTGCCAGCAGCGGCGGACTAGCGGGGGAACACACCGGGGAGCTGTTTTTT.

The gene calls are TRBV7-6 and TRBJ2-7; possibly TRBD1 for D (5 bases). The V and J ends lost 2 bases and 5 bases respectively, with 10 bases between them. From germline, CDR1 is SGHVS and CDR2 FNYEAQ. The CDR3 is made up of 13 amino acids. This CDR3 reads CASSLMVGDEQYF. CDR3 bases: TGTGCCAGCAGCTTAATGGTAGGGGACGAGCAGTACTTC.

The V call is TRBV7-6, the J call TRBJ2-7; D unclear. The CDR3 is 14 residues long. Germline CDR1 and CDR2: SGHVS and FNYEAQ. Trimming left V 1 base short and J 0 bases short, with 7 bases between. CDR3 DNA: TGTGCCAGCAGCTTAGTCCGAAACTCCTACGAGCAGTACTTC. This translates into CASSLVRNSYEQYF.

The chain uses TRBV10-3 and TRBJ2-3; D may be TRBD2 (6 bases). This CDR3 has 14 residues. The germline V gene encodes CDR1 ENHRY and CDR2 SYGVKD. The V end was cut by 2 bases, the J end by 5 bases, with 11 bases between. The CDR3 DNA reads as TGTGCCATCAGTGAGAGGGGAGGTAGAGATACGCAGTATTTT. This encodes CAISERGGRDTQYF.

The V gene is TRBV19, the J gene TRBJ2-1; tentative D call: TRBD2 (6 bases). Germline CDR1 is LNHDA and CDR2 is SQIVND (reference sequence). Trimming removed 5 bases at V and 2 bases at J, with 10 bases between. The CDR3 loop spans 14 amino acids. The DNA of the CDR3 is TGTGCCAGTAGTCGAGCGGGCGCCTACAATGAGCAGTTCTTC. Residues: CASSRAGAYNEQFF.

The chain recombines TRBV10-3 with TRBJ2-1; 9 nucleotides agree with TRBD1. The germline gives CDR1 ENHRY, CDR2 SYGVKD. The CDR3 extends over 16 amino acids. V was pared by 6 bases and J by 1 base, with 7 bases of the junction left unmatched. DNA for the CDR3: TGTGCCATCAGGCAGGGACAGGGAATTTCCTACAATGAGCAGTTCTTC. As protein: CAIRQGQGISYNEQFF.

This sequence joins TRBV4-3 and TRBJ2-1; D not certain. Looked up from germline, CDR1 is LGHNA and CDR2 is YSLEER. There are 16 residues in the CDR3. Trimming removed 0 bases at V and 5 bases at J, with 14 bases between. The CDR3 DNA is TGCGCCAGCAGCCAAGAGCCCTGGGGTGAAAACAATGAGCAGTTCTTC. It is translated as CASSQEPWGENNEQFF.

The gene calls are TRBV5-4 and TRBJ2-5, with D maybe TRBD2 (6 bases). This CDR3 region has 15 residues. Trimming left V 4 bases short and J 0 bases short, with 13 bases between. Germline V lookup: CDR1 SGHNT, CDR2 YYREEE (reference sequence). CDR3 sequence reads: CASSTGLVYQETQYF. CDR3 nucleotides: TGTGCCAGCAGCACGGGACTTGTGTACCAAGAGACCCAGTACTTC.

The CDR3 spells CASSQEIRQHNEQFF. The DNA for the CDR3 is TGCGCCAGCAGCCAAGAAATTCGACAGCACAATGAGCAGTTCTTC. This sequence joins TRBV4-3 and TRBJ2-1; weak D call: TRBD1 (5 bases). The V end was cut by 0 bases, the J end by 5 bases, with 11 bases between. The CDR3 contains 15 residues. CDR1 is LGHNA and CDR2 is YSLEER in the germline V gene.

This chain uses TRBV4-1 with TRBJ2-6; TRBD1 or TRBD2 may be the D gene (6 bases each). Trimming left V 3 bases short and J 3 bases short, with 15 bases between. CDR3 length: 17 amino acids. Germline-derived CDR1 and CDR2 are MGHRA and YSYEKL. Written as DNA, the CDR3 is TGCGCCAGCAGCCAGATAGGGGGAGGTTTTGGGGCCAACGTCCTGACTTTC. It is translated as CASSQIGGGFGANVLTF.